This entry is about one TCR beta chain. The data were taken from a study of control samples from healthy donors and cancer patients. Libraries were prepared by immunoSEQ multiplex PCR; TCRdb keeps only in-frame clonotypes and omits some of them. Altogether 130,000 or so clones are present, over 75% being singletons, with the ten largest covering roughly 3.4%. The CDR3 is 15 residues long. The ends lost 5 bases at V and 7 bases at J; junction bases unmatched: 4. CDR1 is MNHEY and CDR2 is SMNVEV in the germline V gene (reference sequence). Sequencing was done on a sample of blood. The source is a man in his fifties in good health. V and J are TRBV27 and TRBJ2-1, with TRBD2 matching 14 bases. As DNA, the CDR3 is TGTGCCAGCAGTCGACTAGCGGGGGGGCCAAATGAGCAGTTCTTC. Its protein is CASSRLAGGPNEQFF.